This TCR beta chain derives from a study of T cell changes during pregnancy in multiple sclerosis. This clone was counted a few times. Data came from immunoSEQ multiplex PCR; TCRdb stores just in-frame clones and leaves some out. Among 50,000 to 55,000 clones, 92% were seen once, and the ten largest hold 0.39%. Germline V gene lookup returns CDR1 LNHDA and CDR2 SQIVND (reference sequence). Trimming stripped 3 bases from V and 13 bases from J, with 12 bases between. CDR3 size: 11 residues. The sample in question was CD4+ T cells from peripheral blood mononuclear cells, obtained after pregnancy. The chain combines TRBV19 with TRBJ1-2; D gene unclear. The receptor's source is a female donor with multiple sclerosis, enrolled in a pregnancy study. In DNA form, the CDR3 reads TGTGCCAGTAGTATCCCAGGTGCGCCCACCTTC. Its translation is CASSIPGAPTF.